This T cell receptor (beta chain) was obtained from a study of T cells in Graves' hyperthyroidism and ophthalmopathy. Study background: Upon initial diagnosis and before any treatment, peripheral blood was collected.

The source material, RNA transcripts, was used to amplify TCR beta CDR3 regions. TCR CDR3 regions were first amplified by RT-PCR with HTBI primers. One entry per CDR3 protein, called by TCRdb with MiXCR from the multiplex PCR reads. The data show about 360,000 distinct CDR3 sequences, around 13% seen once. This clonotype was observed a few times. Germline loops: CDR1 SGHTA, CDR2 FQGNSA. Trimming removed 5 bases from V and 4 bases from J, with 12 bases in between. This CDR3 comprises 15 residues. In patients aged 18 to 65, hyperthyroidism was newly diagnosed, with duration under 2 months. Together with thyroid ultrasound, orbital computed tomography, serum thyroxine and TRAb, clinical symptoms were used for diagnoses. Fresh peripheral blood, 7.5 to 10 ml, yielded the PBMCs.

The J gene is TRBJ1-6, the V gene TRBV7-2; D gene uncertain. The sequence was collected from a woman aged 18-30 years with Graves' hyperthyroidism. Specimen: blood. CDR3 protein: CASSPGRLYNSPLHF. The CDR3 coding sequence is TGTGCCAGCAGCCCCGGTCGACTGTATAATTCACCCCTCCACTTT.